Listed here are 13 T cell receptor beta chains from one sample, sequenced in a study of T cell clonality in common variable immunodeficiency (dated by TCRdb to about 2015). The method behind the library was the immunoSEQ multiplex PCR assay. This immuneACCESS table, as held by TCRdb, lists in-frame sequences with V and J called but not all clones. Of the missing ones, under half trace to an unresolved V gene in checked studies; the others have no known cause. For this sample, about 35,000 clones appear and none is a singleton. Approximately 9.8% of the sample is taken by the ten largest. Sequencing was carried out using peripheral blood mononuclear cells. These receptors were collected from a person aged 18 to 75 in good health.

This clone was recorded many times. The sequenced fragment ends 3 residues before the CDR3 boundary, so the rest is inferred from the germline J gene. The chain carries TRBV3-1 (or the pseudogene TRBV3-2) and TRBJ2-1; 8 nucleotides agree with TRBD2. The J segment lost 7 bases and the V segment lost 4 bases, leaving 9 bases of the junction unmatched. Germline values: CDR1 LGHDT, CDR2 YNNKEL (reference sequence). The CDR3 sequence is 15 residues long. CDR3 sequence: CASSPKRERGNEQFF. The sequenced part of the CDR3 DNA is TGTGCCAGCAGCCCAAAGCGGGAGAGGGGAAATGAG.

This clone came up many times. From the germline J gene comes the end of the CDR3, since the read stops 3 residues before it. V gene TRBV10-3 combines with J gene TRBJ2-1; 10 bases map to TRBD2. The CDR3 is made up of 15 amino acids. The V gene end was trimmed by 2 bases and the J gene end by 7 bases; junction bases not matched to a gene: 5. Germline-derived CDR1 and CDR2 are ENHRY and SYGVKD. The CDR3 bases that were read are TGTGCCATCAGTGAGGGTAGCGGGAGGTCTAATGAG. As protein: CAISEGSGRSNE. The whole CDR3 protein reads CAISEGSGRSNEQFF.

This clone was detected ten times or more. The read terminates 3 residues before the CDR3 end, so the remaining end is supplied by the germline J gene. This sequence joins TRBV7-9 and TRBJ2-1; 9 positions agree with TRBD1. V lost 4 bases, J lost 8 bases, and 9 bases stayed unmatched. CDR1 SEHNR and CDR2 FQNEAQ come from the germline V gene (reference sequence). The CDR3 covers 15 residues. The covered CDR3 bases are TGTGCCAGCAGCTCGCCAGACAGGGGGAAAGATGAG. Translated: CASSSPDRGKDE. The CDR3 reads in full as CASSSPDRGKDEQFF.

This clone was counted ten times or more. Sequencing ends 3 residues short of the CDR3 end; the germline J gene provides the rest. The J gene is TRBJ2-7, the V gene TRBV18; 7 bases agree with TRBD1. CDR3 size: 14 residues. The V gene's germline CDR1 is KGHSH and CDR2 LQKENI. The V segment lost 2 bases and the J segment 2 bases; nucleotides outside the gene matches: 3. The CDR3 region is CASSPATGTYEQYF. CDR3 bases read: TGTGCCAGCTCACCAGCGACAGGGACCTACGAG.

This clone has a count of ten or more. The part of the CDR3 DNA that was read is TGTGCCAGCAGTCGTTCCCGGGATACG. This codes for CASSRSRDT. In full, the CDR3 is CASSRSRDTQYF. This chain connects TRBV6-2 or TRBV6-3 to TRBJ2-3; D not resolved. The read terminates 3 residues ahead of where the CDR3 ends, so the germline J gene completes it. CDR3 length: 12 amino acids. Germline values: CDR1 MNHEY, CDR2 SVGEGT. V was pared by 5 bases and J by 6 bases, with 9 bases between.

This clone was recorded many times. The part of the CDR3 DNA that was read is TGTGCCAGCAGCTTAGGTCCAAAGGCCTATGGC. Amino acids: CASSLGPKAYG. The CDR3 as a whole reads CASSLGPKAYGYTF. This chain joins TRBV11-2 and TRBJ1-2; no clear D. The CDR3 end lies 3 residues beyond the end of the read and is filled in from the germline J gene. The CDR3 runs 14 residues. Germline lookup yields CDR1 SGHAT and CDR2 FQNNGV. Trimming stripped 1 base from V and 4 bases from J, with 10 bases between.

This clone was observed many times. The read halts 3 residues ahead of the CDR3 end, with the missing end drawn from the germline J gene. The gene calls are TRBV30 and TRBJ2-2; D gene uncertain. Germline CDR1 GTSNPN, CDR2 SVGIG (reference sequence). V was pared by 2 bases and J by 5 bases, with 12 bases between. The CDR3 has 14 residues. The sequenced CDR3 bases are TGTGCCTGGAGTCCGGCCCCTAGGACCGGGGAG. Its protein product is CAWSPAPRTGE. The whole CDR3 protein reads CAWSPAPRTGELFF.

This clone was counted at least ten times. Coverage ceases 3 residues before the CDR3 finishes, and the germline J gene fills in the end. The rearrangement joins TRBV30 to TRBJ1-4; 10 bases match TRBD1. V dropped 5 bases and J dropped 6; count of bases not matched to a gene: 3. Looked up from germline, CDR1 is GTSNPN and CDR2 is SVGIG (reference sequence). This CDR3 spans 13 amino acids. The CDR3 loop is CAWGQGDDEKLFF. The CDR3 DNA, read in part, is TGTGCCTGGGGACAGGGGGATGATGAAAAA.

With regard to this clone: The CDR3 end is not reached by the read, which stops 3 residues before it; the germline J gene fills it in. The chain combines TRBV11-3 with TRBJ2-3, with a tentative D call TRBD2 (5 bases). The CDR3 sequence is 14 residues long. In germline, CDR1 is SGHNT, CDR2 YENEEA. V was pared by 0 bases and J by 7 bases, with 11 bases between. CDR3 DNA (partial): TGTGCCAGCAGCTTAGATGACTACCCCAATACG. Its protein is CASSLDDYPNT. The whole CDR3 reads CASSLDDYPNTQYF.

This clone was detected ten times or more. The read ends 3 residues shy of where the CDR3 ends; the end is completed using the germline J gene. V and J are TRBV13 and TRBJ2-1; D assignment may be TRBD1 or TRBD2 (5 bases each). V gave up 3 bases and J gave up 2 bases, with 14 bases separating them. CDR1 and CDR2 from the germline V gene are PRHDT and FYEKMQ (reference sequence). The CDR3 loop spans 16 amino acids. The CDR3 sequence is CASSLRGATTYNEQFF. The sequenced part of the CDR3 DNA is TGTGCCAGCAGCTTGAGAGGGGCCACAACCTACAATGAG. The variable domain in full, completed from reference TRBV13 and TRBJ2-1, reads AAGVIQSPRHLIKEKRETATLKCYPIPRHDTVYWYQQGPGQDPQFLISFYEKMQSDKGSIPDRFSAQQFSDYHSELNMSSLELGDSALYFCASSLRGATTYNEQFFGPGTRLTVL.

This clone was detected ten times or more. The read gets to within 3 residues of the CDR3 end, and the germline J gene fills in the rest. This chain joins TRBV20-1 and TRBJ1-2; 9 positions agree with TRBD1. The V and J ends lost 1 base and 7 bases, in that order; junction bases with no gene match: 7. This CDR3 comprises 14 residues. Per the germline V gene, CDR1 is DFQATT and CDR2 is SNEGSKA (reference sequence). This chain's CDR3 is CSARVSQGASGYTF. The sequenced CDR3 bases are TGCAGTGCTAGAGTTTCACAGGGGGCATCTGGC.

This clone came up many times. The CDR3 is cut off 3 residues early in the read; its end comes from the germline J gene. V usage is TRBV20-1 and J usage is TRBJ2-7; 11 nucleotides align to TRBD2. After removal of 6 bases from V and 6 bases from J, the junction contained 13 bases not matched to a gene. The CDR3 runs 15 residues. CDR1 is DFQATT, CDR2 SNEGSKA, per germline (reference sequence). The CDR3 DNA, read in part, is TGCAGTGCGTATAAGAGACTAGCGGGAAGCTCCGAG. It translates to CSAYKRLAGSSE. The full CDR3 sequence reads CSAYKRLAGSSEQYF.

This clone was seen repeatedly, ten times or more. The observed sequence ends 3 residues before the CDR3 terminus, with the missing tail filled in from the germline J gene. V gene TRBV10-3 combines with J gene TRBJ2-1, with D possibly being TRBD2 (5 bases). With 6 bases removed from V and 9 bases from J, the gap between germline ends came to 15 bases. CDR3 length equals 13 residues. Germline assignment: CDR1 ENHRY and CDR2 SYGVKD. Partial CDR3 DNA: TGTGCCATCAGGGCCCGTGCTAGCACTGAG. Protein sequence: CAIRARASTE. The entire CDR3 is CAIRARASTEQFF.